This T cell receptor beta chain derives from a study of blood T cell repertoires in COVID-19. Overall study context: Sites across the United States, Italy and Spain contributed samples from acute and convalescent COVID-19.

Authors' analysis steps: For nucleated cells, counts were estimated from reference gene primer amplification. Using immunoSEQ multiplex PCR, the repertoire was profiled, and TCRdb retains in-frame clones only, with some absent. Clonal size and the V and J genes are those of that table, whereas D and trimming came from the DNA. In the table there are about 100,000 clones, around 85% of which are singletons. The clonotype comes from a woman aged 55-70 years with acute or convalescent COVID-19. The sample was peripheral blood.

CDR3 coding DNA: TGTGCCAGCGGATCGGACTGGGGGCGGGAGACCCAGTACTTC. It codes for CASGSDWGRETQYF. The chain carries TRBV2 and TRBJ2-5; tentative D call: TRBD1 (6 bases). Trimming stripped 8 bases from V and 5 bases from J, with 18 bases between. CDR1 is SNHLY and CDR2 is FYNNEI in the germline V gene. This CDR3 is built from 14 residues.